The present T cell receptor beta chain was sequenced within a study of blood T cells in healthy people across ages. Broader study findings: More naive CD4+ cells and higher diversity were found in long-lived than in aged donors. Roughly linear age-related decline in beta diversity appeared, significant by age 40.

The individuals who served as donors were healthy Caucasians living in Russia, aged roughly 6 to 95. Primed by a sample-barcoded 5' primer and a J-beta primer mix, a second PCR proceeded for 7 to 11 cycles. Every cDNA molecule bore a tag from a template-switch adaptor containing 12 random nucleotides. TCRdb passed the 5' RACE reads through MiXCR, listing each CDR3 protein once. This table has fewer than 1.5 million distinct CDR3 sequences, roughly 45% appearing once. This clonotype was counted between two and nine times. As yet, its antigen is unknown. Sequencing used blood. The source is a woman between 18 and 29 years old in good health.

The CDR3 region is CSAEDLAGGPYNEQFF. In DNA form, the CDR3 reads TGCAGTGCAGAAGATCTAGCGGGGGGTCCTTACAATGAGCAGTTCTTC. The rearrangement links TRBV20-1 to TRBJ2-1; 11 bases align to TRBD2. The V gene end was trimmed by 6 bases and the J gene end by 4 bases; junction bases not matched to a gene: 11. CDR3 length equals 16 residues. Germline-derived CDR1 and CDR2 are DFQATT and SNEGSKA (reference sequence).